Below, 14 T cell receptor beta chains from the same sample are listed, as sequenced in a study of regulatory T cells in long-lasting Graves disease. Arm-PCR of CDR3 regions and iRepertoire HTBI primers were used to build TCR beta libraries. MiXCR, run by TCRdb on the multiplex PCR reads, gives a single entry per CDR3 protein. The table includes 600,000 to 650,000 distinct CDR3 sequences, approximately 15% detected once. The time point was: newly diagnosed GD, antithyroid drugs for less than 3 months. From PBMCs, RNA was extracted and then used to make the TCR library. The data were also submitted as part of a second study, on T cells in Graves' hyperthyroidism and ophthalmopathy.

The source material was peripheral blood mononuclear cells (PBMCs), sampled at new diagnosis, from a patient treated with antithyroid drugs. These receptors were collected from a woman in her 30s with Graves disease.

As for this clonotype: This is likely a read error, given that the CDR3 carries no conserved phenylalanine or tryptophan at its end. This rearrangement joins TRBV18 to TRBJ1-2, with 9 bases fitting TRBD1. The J segment lost 0 bases and the V segment lost 4 bases, leaving 12 bases of the junction unmatched. The CDR3 is 18 amino acids. Germline CDR1 and CDR2: KGHSH and LQKENI. The CDR3 nucleotides read TGTGCCAGCTCACTGTTGGGAGGACAGGGGCGCTCTAACTATGGCTACACCCTC. As protein: CASSLLGGQGRSNYGYTL.

This clonotype came up many times. The rearrangement joins TRBV2 to TRBJ2-2, with D possibly called TRBD1 or TRBD2 (5 bases each). Trimming cost V 6 bases and J 4 bases, with 9 bases left between them. CDR3 length equals 13 residues. CDR1 and CDR2 (germline): SNHLY, FYNNEI. The CDR3 region is CASRRGTTGELFF. CDR3 DNA: TGTGCCAGCAGACGGGGCACCACCGGGGAGCTGTTTTTT. Supplemented by reference TRBV2 and TRBJ2-2, the full variable domain reads EPEVTQTPSHQVTQMGQEVILRCVPISNHLYFYWYRQILGQKVEFLVSFYNNEISEKSEIFDDQFSVERPDGSNFTLKIRSTKLEDSAMYFCASRRGTTGELFFGEGSRLTVL.

At least ten counts were recorded for this clonotype. The chain links TRBV7-2 to TRBJ2-2; 9 nucleotides agree with TRBD2. The V gene end was trimmed by 5 bases and the J gene end by 4 bases; junction bases not matched to a gene: 8. Germline V gives CDR1 SGHTA, CDR2 FQGNSA. This CDR3 is built from 16 residues. This chain's CDR3 is CASSLYLAGTTGELFF. DNA for the CDR3: TGTGCCAGCAGCCTCTATCTAGCGGGGACCACCGGGGAGCTGTTTTTT.

Written as DNA, the CDR3 is TGTGCCTGGAGTAAGGGGGCTAGCGGACACACAGATACGCAGTATTTT. This gives the protein CAWSKGASGHTDTQYF. The chain joins TRBV30 to TRBJ2-3; either TRBD1 or TRBD2 may supply D (7 bases each). This CDR3 comprises 16 residues. V lost 2 bases, J lost 2 bases, and 17 bases lay in between. Germline V CDR1 and CDR2: GTSNPN, SVGIG (reference sequence).

The table lists this clonotype with a few counts. The V gene is TRBV14, the J gene TRBJ2-3; the D gene is possibly TRBD1 (5 bases). The CDR3 extends over 16 amino acids. Trimming cost V 2 bases and J 4 bases, with 16 bases left between them. In germline, CDR1 is SGHDN, CDR2 FVKESK. This chain's CDR3 is CASSQQGFGFADTQYF. CDR3 coding DNA: TGTGCCAGCAGCCAACAGGGCTTCGGGTTCGCAGATACGCAGTATTTT.

This clonotype was recorded at least ten times. The chain's CDR3 is CASSFQGTGELFF. The CDR3 bases are TGTGCCAGCAGCTTTCAGGGCACCGGGGAGCTGTTTTTT. This chain links TRBV11-2 with TRBJ2-2, with D perhaps TRBD1 (5 bases). Per germline, CDR1 SGHAT and CDR2 FQNNGV. V lost 3 bases and J 4 bases, leaving 6 bases between the germline ends. The CDR3 covers 13 residues.

CDR3 sequence reads: CASSLSRGPNYEQYF. DNA of the CDR3: TGCGCCAGCAGCTTGTCGCGGGGGCCAAACTACGAGCAGTACTTC. This chain links TRBV5-1 with TRBJ2-7; perhaps TRBD2 as D (7 bases). This CDR3 comprises 15 residues. Germline assignment: CDR1 SGHRS and CDR2 YFSETQ. V lost 1 base, J lost 3 bases, and 14 bases lay in between. The variable domain in full, with the rest retrieved from reference TRBV5-1 and TRBJ2-7, is KAGVTQTPRYLIKTRGQQVTLSCSPISGHRSVSWYQQTPGQGLQFLFEYFSETQRNKGNFPGRFSGRQFSNSRSEMNVSTLELGDSALYLCASSLSRGPNYEQYFGPGTRLTVT.

Note on this clonotype: A much larger clone lies a single base off, so this may be a read error. The gene calls are TRBV29-1 and TRBJ1-1, with no clear D. This CDR3 is 13 amino acids long. V shed 5 bases and J shed 5 bases, with 15 bases lying between them. Germline CDR1 SQVTM, CDR2 ANQGSEA. The CDR3 nucleotides read TGCAGCGTTATAATTCTGGGTAATACTGAAGCTTTCTTT. Protein: CSVIILGNTEAFF.

In this sample, this clonotype turned up many times. V is TRBV12-3 or TRBV12-4 and J is TRBJ1-1, with D uncertain. CDR3 length equals 14 residues. Trimming removed 3 bases from V and 6 bases from J, with 14 bases in between. The CDR3 bases are TGTGCCAGCAGTTTGGTCCTGATATTGCCTGAAGCTTTCTTT. It is translated as CASSLVLILPEAFF.

This clonotype appeared once. The chain recombines TRBV29-1 with TRBJ1-5; D perhaps matches TRBD1 (5 bases). The CDR3 loop spans 13 amino acids. Trimming stripped 0 bases from V and 5 bases from J, with 8 bases between. CDR1 is SQVTM, CDR2 ANQGSEA, per germline. The CDR3 here is CSVEEPGDQPQHF. In DNA form, the CDR3 reads TGCAGCGTTGAAGAACCGGGGGATCAGCCCCAGCATTTT.

This rearrangement joins TRBV27 to TRBJ2-3, with D perhaps matching TRBD2 (6 bases). Germline V CDR1 and CDR2: MNHEY, SMNVEV (reference sequence). Trimming stripped 6 bases from V and 0 bases from J, with 13 bases between. The CDR3 totals 15 residues. This CDR3 is CASSSGGTSTDTQYF. The CDR3 coding sequence is TGTGCCAGCAGCAGTGGCGGGACGAGCACAGATACGCAGTATTTT.

As for this clonotype: Being one base from a much bigger clone, this may be a read error. The chain is built from TRBV6-5 and TRBJ1-4; D remains ambiguous. Germline V gene data show CDR1 as MNHEY and CDR2 as SVGAGI. This CDR3 contains 14 residues. The CDR3 loop reads CARSLGIANEKLFF. The DNA for the CDR3 is TGTGCCAGGAGTTTGGGGATAGCTAATGAAAAACTGTTTTTT.

This clonotype occurred many times. The V and J genes are TRBV3-1 and TRBJ1-5; D ambiguous. V was clipped by 1 base and J by 6 bases, with 7 bases between them. Germline-derived CDR1 and CDR2 are LGHDT and YNNKEL (reference sequence). CDR3 length: 13 residues. The CDR3: CASSQVRGQPQHF. CDR3 in DNA: TGTGCCAGCAGCCAAGTACGCGGTCAGCCCCAGCATTTT.

The genes are TRBV7-2 and TRBJ1-6; a possible D gene is TRBD1 (5 bases). CDR3 length: 15 residues. Trimming left V 2 bases short and J 9 bases short, with 14 bases between. Germline V CDR1 and CDR2: SGHTA, FQGNSA. CDR3 DNA sequence: TGTGCCAGCAGCTTACTACCCACCGGGGGTTCACCCCTCCACTTT. Translated: CASSLLPTGGSPLHF.